This TCR beta chain was identified during a study of T cells in Graves' hyperthyroidism and ophthalmopathy. Ophthalmopathy patients all had a Clinical Activity Score of at least 3, a NOSPECS grade of at least 4 and disease under 3 months old. Based on clinical symptoms, serum thyroxine and TRAb, thyroid ultrasound and orbital computed tomography, diagnoses were reached. The CDR3 is 13 residues long. V lost 7 bases and J lost 6, with 15 bases in between. CDR1 and CDR2 from the germline V gene are MDHEN and SYDVKM. TCR beta CDR3 regions were amplified from RNA. During a first-round RT-PCR of the TCR CDR3, the HTBI primer set was used. Via MiXCR, TCRdb re-called the multiplex PCR reads, giving one row per CDR3 protein. The table records around 600,000 distinct CDR3 sequences, roughly 15% of them present only once. Study observations and caveats: Most thyroid clonotypes with frequency above 0.001 were detected in blood. The model made its ophthalmopathy prediction, and onset followed a median approximately six months later.

The sample holds many counts of this clonotype. Its antigen is not identified. The chain employs TRBV28 and TRBJ1-2, with D possibly being TRBD1 (6 bases). The sequence derives from a woman aged 50 to 65 with Graves' ophthalmopathy. The sequencing sample was made of blood. The CDR3 region is CASTQTGINGYTF. Here the CDR3 DNA reads TGTGCCAGCACCCAGACAGGAATCAATGGCTACACCTTC.